This T cell receptor (beta chain) was observed in a study of blood T cell repertoires in COVID-19. Looking at the study overall: The cDNA or gDNA used as material had been derived from T cells, B-cell-depleted T cells, or PBMCs.

Germline-derived CDR1 and CDR2 are GTSNPN and SVGIG (reference sequence). The CDR3 runs to 13 residues. V lost 4 bases, J lost 8 bases, and 15 bases lay in between. Method: immunoSEQ multiplex PCR; TCRdb's copy keeps in-frame clones and lacks some. The sample lists 300,000 to 400,000 clones, roughly 90% occurring once. The sequence derives from a woman aged 25 to 39 with COVID-19, enrolled during active disease. The chain links TRBV30 to TRBJ1-5; D remains ambiguous. Specimen: peripheral blood. CDR3 residues: CAWTATIGEPQHF. DNA for the CDR3: TGTGCCTGGACCGCCACTATCGGGGAGCCCCAGCATTTT.